These 27 T cell receptor beta chains were sequenced from one sample in a study of shared clonotypes between healthy human individuals. Sequencing was performed with immunoSEQ multiplex PCR; in TCRdb, only in-frame clones are kept and a portion is missing. The sample contains 950,000 to 1,200,000 clones, roughly 80% of which appear only once. Sequencing used memory CD4+ T cells from PBMCs. Subset given: CD45RA-negative fraction. These receptors originate from a man younger than 35 in good health. Some clones in this sample may be carry-over from other donors' samples.

This clone was seen once. This chain joins TRBV6-4 and TRBJ1-1; D is possibly TRBD1 (6 bases). This CDR3 contains 16 residues. CDR1 is MRHNA, CDR2 SNTAGT, per germline. V dropped 5 bases and J dropped 3 bases, with 19 bases sitting between them. CDR3 residues: CASSSLGQGIYTEAFF. The CDR3 DNA sequence: TGTGCCAGCAGTTCCTTGGGTCAGGGGATTTACACTGAAGCTTTCTTT.

V is TRBV30 and J is TRBJ1-2, with D possibly being TRBD1 (5 bases). The germline V gene encodes CDR1 GTSNPN and CDR2 SVGIG (reference sequence). Trimming took 0 bases from V and 5 from J, leaving 16 bases between them. This CDR3 is built from 15 residues. The CDR3 region has the DNA TGTGCCTGGAGTGTGGGGGACGGAGGTGTATATGGCTACACCTTC. As protein: CAWSVGDGGVYGYTF.

As regards this clone: This CDR3 is also generated by other DNA sequences in the sample. The CDR3 region is CASSQEGLAVYNEQFF. The CDR3 DNA follows: TGCGCCAGCAGCCAAGAGGGACTAGCGGTTTACAATGAGCAGTTCTTC. The V gene is TRBV4-1, the J gene TRBJ2-1; 11 bases map to TRBD2. V shed 0 bases and J 4 bases; nucleotides not matched to a gene: 2. CDR1 and CDR2 (germline): MGHRA, YSYEKL. The CDR3 consists of 16 residues.

This clone has just a few counts. This chain links TRBV6-5 with TRBJ2-7, with TRBD2 matching 7 bases. The germline CDR1 and CDR2 sequences are MNHEY and SVGAGI. V dropped 6 bases and J dropped 6; count of bases not matched to a gene: 11. The CDR3 runs to 14 residues. CDR3 DNA sequence: TGTGCCAGCAGACGTACTAGCGCCCTTGCCGAGCAGTACTTC. Residues: CASRRTSALAEQYF.

For the CDR3, the DNA is TGTGCCAGCAGTTCTAGCAGGGAGGTCGAGACCCAGTACTTC. This translates into CASSSSREVETQYF. The chain joins TRBV27 to TRBJ2-5; D may be TRBD2 (6 bases). CDR1 MNHEY and CDR2 SMNVEV come from the germline V gene (reference sequence). This CDR3 contains 14 residues. V was shortened by 4 bases and J by 5 bases, with 14 bases between the two germline ends.

The chain couples TRBV4-1 to TRBJ1-2, with TRBD1 as a possible D gene (5 bases). The CDR3 length is 14 residues. The V gene's germline CDR1 is MGHRA and CDR2 YSYEKL. With 1 base removed from V and 2 bases from J, the gap between germline ends came to 8 bases. The CDR3 region is CASSQAGKNYGYTF. The CDR3 bases are TGCGCCAGCAGCCAAGCAGGGAAGAACTATGGCTACACCTTC.

The chain combines TRBV9 with TRBJ2-5, with D perhaps matching TRBD2 (6 bases). Deletions cut 3 bases from V and 5 bases from J, with 11 bases between. The CDR3 is 13 residues long. Germline V gives CDR1 SGDLS, CDR2 YYNGEE. CDR3 region: CASSGRAGETQYF. The DNA of the CDR3 is TGTGCCAGCAGCGGCCGGGCGGGGGAGACCCAGTACTTC.

This chain connects TRBV7-3 to TRBJ2-3, with D uncertain. This CDR3 contains 14 residues. In germline, CDR1 is SGHTA, CDR2 FQGTGA. V was clipped by 5 bases and J by 2 bases, with 11 bases between them. CDR3 DNA: TGTGCCAGCAGCCCAGACCGTTACACAGATACGCAGTATTTT. It codes for CASSPDRYTDTQYF.

V is TRBV7-2 and J is TRBJ1-2; D remains ambiguous. Germline CDR1 is SGHTA and CDR2 is FQGNSA. V lost 6 bases and J 2 bases, leaving 13 bases between the germline ends. The CDR3 totals 14 residues. CDR3 region: CASSVGSPNYGYTF. CDR3 DNA sequence: TGTGCCAGCAGTGTTGGGTCCCCGAACTATGGCTACACCTTC.

This chain joins TRBV28 and TRBJ1-5; no clear D gene. V gave up 7 bases and J gave up 2 bases, with 12 bases separating them. Looked up from germline, CDR1 is MDHEN and CDR2 is SYDVKM. The CDR3 totals 14 residues. The CDR3 bases are TGTGCCAGCACTACCCCGACGGGCAATCAGCCCCAGCATTTT. Amino acid sequence: CASTTPTGNQPQHF.

The genes are TRBV7-9 and TRBJ1-1; no clear D. Germline CDR1 SEHNR, CDR2 FQNEAQ (reference sequence). This CDR3 spans 11 amino acids. Trimming took off 8 bases at V and 1 base at J, with 5 bases between the two ends. The CDR3 DNA reads TGTGCCAGCGGAACGAACACTGAAGCTTTCTTT. It codes for CASGTNTEAFF.

As to this clone: A far bigger clonotype differs at one base, so this is likely a read error. The chain employs TRBV6-5 and TRBJ1-5; D possibly corresponds to TRBD1 (5 bases). This CDR3 is built from 15 residues. V was pared by 5 bases and J by 6 bases, with 17 bases between. The germline CDR1 and CDR2 sequences are MNHEY and SVGAGI. DNA for the CDR3: TGTGCCAGCAGTCCACGGTGGGGGGGGAGTCAGCCCCAGCATTTT. As protein: CASSPRWGGSQPQHF.

The chain recombines TRBV11-2 with TRBJ1-2; 7 nucleotides match TRBD1. The J segment lost 2 bases and the V segment lost 5 bases, leaving 11 bases of the junction unmatched. CDR1 SGHAT and CDR2 FQNNGV come from the germline V gene. This CDR3 has 16 amino acids. The CDR3, as DNA: TGTGCCAGCAGCCCTTCAGGGGACAGAGGCAACTATGGCTACACCTTC. Protein sequence: CASSPSGDRGNYGYTF.

V is TRBV7-8 and J is TRBJ1-1; no reliable D call. Trimming removed 3 bases at V and 1 base at J, with 6 bases between. The germline CDR1 and CDR2 sequences are SGHVS and FQNEAQ. The CDR3 spans 13 residues. The CDR3 DNA is TGTGCCAGCAGCTTCGACACGAACACTGAAGCTTTCTTT. This translates into CASSFDTNTEAFF.

This chain links TRBV9 with TRBJ2-1, with TRBD2 as a possible D gene (5 bases). CDR1 and CDR2 (germline): SGDLS, YYNGEE. This CDR3 spans 15 amino acids. The V gene lost 0 bases and the J gene lost 5 bases, with 12 bases spanning the gap. The CDR3: CASSVAPAADNEQFF. The CDR3 nucleotides are TGTGCCAGCAGCGTAGCTCCAGCGGCTGACAATGAGCAGTTCTTC. Together with reference TRBV9 and TRBJ2-1, the CDR3 gives the full variable domain: DSGVTQTPKHLITATGQRVTLRCSPRSGDLSVYWYQQSLDQGLQFLIQYYNGEERAKGNILERFSAQQFPDLHSELNLSSLELGDSALYFCASSVAPAADNEQFFGPGTRLTVL.

The V and J genes are TRBV2 and TRBJ2-5; D may be TRBD2 (6 bases). CDR3 length equals 12 residues. Between the trimmed V and J ends, which lost 9 bases and 4 bases, there was a span of 12 bases. The V gene's germline CDR1 is SNHLY and CDR2 FYNNEI. The CDR3 sequence is CARGGGGETQYF. CDR3 nucleotide sequence: TGTGCCAGGGGGGGAGGTGGAGAGACCCAGTACTTC.

The chain uses TRBV2 and TRBJ2-2, with no clear D. V lost 4 bases to trimming and J lost 0 bases, with 9 bases between them. The CDR3 loop spans 15 amino acids. Germline CDR1 SNHLY, CDR2 FYNNEI. The CDR3 coding sequence is TGTGCCAGCAGTGTTTATAGCCCGAACACCGGGGAGCTGTTTTTT. Protein: CASSVYSPNTGELFF.

The chain has TRBV7-9 and TRBJ2-1, with 8 nucleotides matching TRBD2. V trimming: 5 bases; J trimming: 6 bases; junction bases outside the gene matches: 12. Germline CDR1 reads SEHNR; CDR2 reads FQNEAQ (reference sequence). This CDR3 spans 16 amino acids. The CDR3 sequence: CASSITPGGPPNEQFF. The CDR3, as DNA: TGTGCCAGCAGCATCACACCGGGAGGGCCCCCCAATGAGCAGTTCTTC.

The chain combines TRBV19 with TRBJ2-7; 12 bases agree with TRBD2. Germline CDR1 reads LNHDA; CDR2 reads SQIVND (reference sequence). The CDR3 length is 15 residues. Trimming removed 3 bases from V and 1 base from J; junction bases left unmatched: 1. This CDR3 reads CASSILAGGSYEQYF. CDR3 bases: TGTGCCAGTAGTATTCTAGCGGGAGGGTCCTACGAGCAGTACTTC.

The V gene is TRBV4-1, the J gene TRBJ2-2; 8 bases align to TRBD2. CDR3 size: 14 residues. Germline CDR1 MGHRA, CDR2 YSYEKL. The J segment lost 7 bases and the V segment lost 7 bases, leaving 8 bases of the junction unmatched. CDR3 residues: CASTALSGIGELFF. In DNA form, the CDR3 reads TGCGCCAGCACCGCGCTTAGCGGGATCGGGGAGCTGTTTTTT.

This chain joins TRBV6-1 and TRBJ1-2; no firm D call. V lost 8 bases and J 4 bases, leaving 17 bases between the germline ends. From germline, CDR1 is MNHNS and CDR2 SASEGT. This CDR3 region has 14 residues. CDR3 sequence: CASLYIGFLYGYTF. The CDR3 DNA sequence: TGTGCCAGCCTCTATATAGGGTTCCTCTATGGCTACACCTTC.

Only one count was recorded for this clone. The genes are TRBV18 and TRBJ2-3; the match to TRBD2 covers 9 bases. The CDR3 loop spans 16 amino acids. Looked up from germline, CDR1 is KGHSH and CDR2 is LQKENI. The trim removed 5 bases at V and 3 bases at J, leaving 9 bases unmatched. The CDR3 here is CASSSHGLAPTDTQYF. The CDR3 DNA reads TGTGCCAGCTCATCACACGGACTAGCGCCTACAGATACGCAGTATTTT.

The V gene is TRBV29-1, the J gene TRBJ2-3; 8 bases match TRBD1. CDR1 SQVTM and CDR2 ANQGSEA come from the germline V gene. This CDR3 region has 14 residues. J lost 1 base, V lost 7 bases, and 7 bases had no gene match. The CDR3 protein is CSAWTGLGTDTQYF. The CDR3 coding sequence is TGCAGCGCTTGGACAGGGTTGGGCACAGATACGCAGTATTTT.

J is TRBJ2-2 and V is TRBV11-2, with D possibly TRBD2 on 6 matching bases. Trimming left V 3 bases short and J 4 bases short, with 9 bases between. Germline V gene data show CDR1 as SGHAT and CDR2 as FQNNGV. The CDR3 is 14 residues long. DNA of the CDR3: TGTGCCAGCAGCTTGCTAGCGATCACCGGGGAGCTGTTTTTT. Protein product: CASSLLAITGELFF.

The V call is TRBV29-1, the J call TRBJ1-2; the match to TRBD1 covers 8 bases. CDR1 SQVTM and CDR2 ANQGSEA come from the germline V gene. V trimming: 1 base; J trimming: 0 bases; junction bases outside the gene matches: 16. This CDR3 is built from 19 residues. The CDR3 nucleotides read TGCAGCGTTGAAGGAAGTCAGGGGGCGGTGGAGACCACTAACTATGGCTACACCTTC. Its protein product is CSVEGSQGAVETTNYGYTF.

The chain carries TRBV5-1 and TRBJ2-5; tentatively, D is TRBD1 or TRBD2 (6 bases each). V shed 3 bases and J shed 4 bases, with 16 bases lying between them. In germline, CDR1 is SGHRS, CDR2 YFSETQ. This CDR3 has 15 amino acids. CDR3 residues: CASSSRGVLGETQYF. For the CDR3, the DNA is TGCGCCAGCAGCTCGAGGGGGGTCCTGGGAGAGACCCAGTACTTC.

This chain links TRBV7-9 with TRBJ2-2; D is perhaps TRBD2 (6 bases). CDR3 length: 15 residues. Trimming left V 4 bases short and J 6 bases short, with 15 bases between. Germline V gives CDR1 SEHNR, CDR2 FQNEAQ (reference sequence). In DNA, the CDR3 is TGTGCCAGCAGCTCCCGACTAGTGGGCTCCGGGGAGCTGTTTTTT. Amino acids: CASSSRLVGSGELFF.